These 3 T cell receptor beta chains originate from one sample sequenced in a study of early T cells in non-severe SARS-CoV-2 infection. Using its own MiXCR run on the 5' RACE reads, TCRdb lists one record per CDR3 protein. The sample contains 25,000 or so distinct CDR3 sequences, 4.5% to 7% of which appear only once. The sequenced sample consisted of whole blood. All receptors derive from an adult who was a healthcare worker with PCR-confirmed SARS-CoV-2 infection or an uninfected control (not recorded which).

Many counts were recorded for this clonotype. The CDR3 is CASTIQGGNQPQHF. Here the CDR3 DNA reads TGTGCCAGCACGATCCAGGGTGGCAATCAGCCCCAGCATTTT. V gene TRBV6-2 or TRBV6-3 combines with J gene TRBJ1-5; perhaps TRBD1 as D (5 bases). The CDR3 has 14 residues. V gave up 7 bases and J gave up 2 bases, with 12 bases separating them. Germline-derived CDR1 and CDR2 are MNHEY and SVGEGT.

By share, this clonotype counts as medium-sized. The chain combines TRBV4-3 with TRBJ1-1; D is perhaps TRBD1 (5 bases). V lost 0 bases to trimming and J lost 6 bases, with 11 bases between them. Germline V gene lookup returns CDR1 LGHNA and CDR2 YSLEER. This CDR3 is built from 14 residues. Here the CDR3 reads CASSQDRAGPEAFF. In DNA form, the CDR3 reads TGCGCCAGCAGCCAAGATCGGGCAGGGCCTGAAGCTTTCTTT.

This clonotype has a count of ten or more. The genes are TRBV11-2 and TRBJ2-5; no reliable D call. The CDR3 spans 12 residues. The germline CDR1 and CDR2 sequences are SGHAT and FQNNGV. The ends were cut back, 5 bases at V and 5 bases at J, with 9 bases in the middle. The CDR3 sequence is CASSPSRETQYF. The CDR3 region has the DNA TGTGCCAGCAGCCCCTCGCGGGAGACCCAGTACTTC.